This T cell receptor (beta chain) originates from a study of cytomegalovirus exposure and HLA in healthy donors. Overall study results and limits: 16,951 TCR beta sequences were associated with HLA alleles at 0.05 false discovery rate in a later analysis.

Details on this clone: The target antigen is unknown.

V lost 6 bases to trimming and J lost 3 bases, with 11 bases between them. The germline gives CDR1 MNHNS, CDR2 SASEGT. There are 13 residues in the CDR3. The PCR ran on 60 Vbeta and 13 Jbeta primers. Using immunoSEQ multiplex PCR, the repertoire was profiled, and TCRdb retains in-frame clones only, with some absent. Its clone listing holds around 33,000 clones. The receptor comes from a man in his forties in good health and CMV-seronegative. The sample comprised PBMCs. The rearrangement uses TRBV6-1 and TRBJ1-2; TRBD1 is a possible D gene (6 bases). The CDR3 loop is CASRTGIDYGYTF. The CDR3 DNA follows: TGTGCCAGCAGAACAGGGATAGACTATGGCTACACCTTC.